This is a list of T cell receptor beta chains from one sample in a study of blood T cells in healthy people across ages. TCRdb itself ran the 5' RACE reads through MiXCR, one entry per CDR3 protein. The sample shows under 1,100,000 distinct CDR3 sequences, almost 25% of them seen only once. This sample also belongs to another study, concerning T cells of mothers and their children.

Sequencing was done on a sample of blood. The source is a girl aged 2 to 10 in good health. Each CDR3 is given with its conserved first and last residue. The D gene is left open where the match is weak. Clone sizes are given selectively: once, few, many, or a class where the clone is expanded.

v_call: TRBV27; cdr3_length: 13; clone_size: .; j_call: TRBJ1-5; d_call: .; cdr3_aa: CASSENRAQPQHF; cdr3_nt: TGTGCCAGCAGTGAAAACAGGGCTCAGCCCCAGCATTTT
v_call: TRBV19; cdr3_length: 15; clone_size: .; j_call: TRBJ1-1; d_call: TRBD1; cdr3_aa: CASSGPGQPYTEAFF; cdr3_nt: TGTGCCAGTAGTGGGCCGGGACAGCCTTACACTGAAGCTTTCTTT
v_call: TRBV7-6; cdr3_length: 16; clone_size: .; j_call: TRBJ2-3; d_call: TRBD1; cdr3_aa: CASSPPYRGPRDTQYF; cdr3_nt: TGTGCCAGCAGCCCCCCCTACAGGGGGCCTAGAGATACGCAGTATTTT
v_call: TRBV25-1; cdr3_length: 17; clone_size: .; j_call: TRBJ2-7; d_call: .; cdr3_aa: CASSGVNRDTRPYEQYF; cdr3_nt: TGTGCCAGCAGTGGGGTTAACCGGGACACCCGACCCTACGAGCAGTACTTC
v_call: TRBV6-5; cdr3_length: 17; clone_size: many; j_call: TRBJ2-6; d_call: .; cdr3_aa: CASSYPPAHSGANVLTF; cdr3_nt: TGTGCCAGCAGTTACCCACCCGCCCACTCTGGGGCCAACGTCCTGACTTTC
v_call: TRBV6-1; cdr3_length: 19; clone_size: .; j_call: TRBJ2-1; d_call: .; cdr3_aa: CASSDDGYSGGVVANEQFF; cdr3_nt: TGTGCCAGCAGTGATGATGGGTATAGCGGAGGGGTGGTGGCAAATGAGCAGTTCTTC
v_call: TRBV2; cdr3_length: 15; clone_size: few; j_call: TRBJ2-1; d_call: TRBD2; cdr3_aa: CASSEHSGRSDEQFF; cdr3_nt: TGTGCCAGCAGTGAGCATAGCGGGAGGTCGGATGAGCAGTTCTTC
v_call: TRBV11-2; cdr3_length: 15; clone_size: few; j_call: TRBJ2-3; d_call: TRBD2; cdr3_aa: CASNFRTSLTDTQYF; cdr3_nt: TGTGCCAGCAACTTCAGGACTAGCCTTACAGATACGCAGTATTTT
v_call: TRBV29-1; cdr3_length: 14; clone_size: many; j_call: TRBJ2-2; d_call: .; cdr3_aa: CSAFTGLNTGELFF; cdr3_nt: TGCAGCGCCTTTACAGGGCTCAACACCGGGGAGCTGTTTTTT
v_call: TRBV4-3; cdr3_length: 15; clone_size: .; j_call: TRBJ1-2; d_call: .; cdr3_aa: CASSQEWGRADGYTF; cdr3_nt: TGCGCCAGCAGCCAAGAGTGGGGTAGGGCCGATGGCTACACCTTC
v_call: TRBV4-3; cdr3_length: 17; clone_size: few; j_call: TRBJ1-5; d_call: .; cdr3_aa: CASSQDVVPAGNQPQHF; cdr3_nt: TGCGCCAGCAGCCAAGATGTCGTGCCGGCGGGCAATCAGCCCCAGCATTTT
v_call: TRBV28; cdr3_length: 14; clone_size: .; j_call: TRBJ2-7; d_call: .; cdr3_aa: CASSQTGIDYEQYF; cdr3_nt: TGTGCCAGCAGCCAAACCGGGATCGACTACGAGCAGTACTTC
v_call: TRBV7-9; cdr3_length: 14; clone_size: .; j_call: TRBJ1-2; d_call: TRBD1; cdr3_aa: CASSSPGQPYGYTF; cdr3_nt: TGTGCCAGCAGCTCACCGGGACAGCCCTATGGCTACACCTTC
v_call: TRBV7-8; cdr3_length: 13; clone_size: .; j_call: TRBJ2-5; d_call: .; cdr3_aa: CASRGRHQETQYF; cdr3_nt: TGTGCCAGCCGGGGGCGGCACCAAGAGACCCAGTACTTC
v_call: TRBV20-1; cdr3_length: 12; clone_size: once; j_call: TRBJ1-1; d_call: .; cdr3_aa: CSATTLNTEAFF; cdr3_nt: TGCAGTGCCACTACACTGAACACTGAAGCTTTCTTT
v_call: TRBV6-1; cdr3_length: 13; clone_size: many; j_call: TRBJ1-4; d_call: .; cdr3_aa: CASGITGGEKLFF; cdr3_nt: TGTGCCAGCGGGATTACAGGAGGTGAAAAACTGTTTTTT
v_call: TRBV4-1; cdr3_length: 12; clone_size: .; j_call: TRBJ2-1; d_call: .; cdr3_aa: CASSRGRDEQFF; cdr3_nt: TGCGCCAGCAGCCGGGGGAGAGATGAGCAGTTCTTC
v_call: TRBV12-3/TRBV12-4; cdr3_length: 15; clone_size: once; j_call: TRBJ1-6; d_call: .; cdr3_aa: CASSYLRSYNSPLHF; cdr3_nt: TGTGCCAGCAGTTACCTTCGCTCCTATAATTCACCCCTCCACTTT
v_call: TRBV4-3; cdr3_length: 13; clone_size: .; j_call: TRBJ1-2; d_call: TRBD1; cdr3_aa: CASSQRTGNGYTF; cdr3_nt: TGCGCCAGCAGCCAACGGACAGGGAATGGCTACACCTTC
v_call: TRBV7-3; cdr3_length: 16; clone_size: few; j_call: TRBJ2-1; d_call: TRBD1; cdr3_aa: CASSPEPGQGYNEQFF; cdr3_nt: TGTGCCAGCAGTCCCGAGCCGGGACAGGGGTACAATGAGCAGTTCTTC
v_call: TRBV28; cdr3_length: 15; clone_size: .; j_call: TRBJ2-5; d_call: TRBD2; cdr3_aa: CASSTSGRRYETQYF; cdr3_nt: TGTGCCAGCAGCACTAGCGGGAGGCGTTACGAGACCCAGTACTTC
v_call: TRBV28; cdr3_length: 16; clone_size: .; j_call: TRBJ2-7; d_call: TRBD2; cdr3_aa: CASSRFSGRAAYEQYF; cdr3_nt: TGTGCCAGCAGCCGATTTAGCGGGAGGGCCGCTTACGAGCAGTACTTC
v_call: TRBV12-3/TRBV12-4; cdr3_length: 14; clone_size: many; j_call: TRBJ2-1; d_call: .; cdr3_aa: CASSFGTSYNEQFF; cdr3_nt: TGTGCCAGCAGTTTCGGGACCTCCTACAATGAGCAGTTCTTC
v_call: TRBV2; cdr3_length: 11; clone_size: .; j_call: TRBJ2-7; d_call: .; cdr3_aa: CATGPPYEQYF; cdr3_nt: TGTGCCACCGGACCCCCTTACGAGCAGTACTTC
v_call: TRBV7-9; cdr3_length: 15; clone_size: .; j_call: TRBJ2-3; d_call: .; cdr3_aa: CASSTTGRSTDTQYF; cdr3_nt: TGTGCCAGCAGCACTACAGGGCGGAGCACAGATACGCAGTATTTT
v_call: TRBV18; cdr3_length: 18; clone_size: few; j_call: TRBJ1-5; d_call: .; cdr3_aa: CASSPAFPLGTHRQPQHF; cdr3_nt: TGTGCCAGCTCACCCGCTTTTCCACTTGGGACTCATCGACAGCCCCAGCATTTT
v_call: TRBV5-1; cdr3_length: 14; clone_size: .; j_call: TRBJ1-1; d_call: .; cdr3_aa: CASSLGLGSTEAFF; cdr3_nt: TGCGCCAGCAGCTTAGGTCTCGGGAGCACTGAAGCTTTCTTT
v_call: TRBV9; cdr3_length: 20; clone_size: .; j_call: TRBJ2-5; d_call: TRBD2; cdr3_aa: CASSMVGPGTSGGYFETQYF; cdr3_nt: TGTGCCAGCAGCATGGTTGGCCCCGGGACTAGCGGGGGATATTTCGAGACCCAGTACTTC
v_call: TRBV15; cdr3_length: 12; clone_size: .; j_call: TRBJ1-6; d_call: .; cdr3_aa: CATSSPYSPLHF; cdr3_nt: TGTGCCACCAGCAGTCCTTATTCACCCCTCCACTTT
v_call: TRBV29-1; cdr3_length: 16; clone_size: .; j_call: TRBJ2-6; d_call: TRBD1; cdr3_aa: CSVETGGGSGANVLTF; cdr3_nt: TGCAGCGTTGAAACAGGGGGCGGTTCAGGGGCCAACGTCCTGACTTTC
v_call: TRBV20-1; cdr3_length: 15; clone_size: few; j_call: TRBJ2-1; d_call: TRBD2; cdr3_aa: CSARLGLAGGNEQFF; cdr3_nt: TGCAGTGCTCGCCTTGGACTAGCGGGGGGGAATGAGCAGTTCTTC
v_call: TRBV21-1; cdr3_length: 19; clone_size: .; j_call: TRBJ2-7; d_call: .; cdr3_aa: CASSKPTPSGQVQTYEQYF; cdr3_nt: TGTGCCAGCAGCAAACCGACACCATCGGGACAGGTACAGACCTACGAGCAGTACTTC
v_call: TRBV4-1; cdr3_length: 14; clone_size: once; j_call: TRBJ2-7; d_call: TRBD1; cdr3_aa: CASSQGDRENEQYF; cdr3_nt: TGCGCCAGCAGCCAAGGGGACAGGGAGAACGAGCAGTACTTC
v_call: TRBV2; cdr3_length: 15; clone_size: .; j_call: TRBJ1-4; d_call: .; cdr3_aa: CASSGAETANEKLFF; cdr3_nt: TGTGCCAGCAGTGGAGCGGAGACAGCGAATGAAAAACTGTTTTTT
v_call: TRBV18; cdr3_length: 17; clone_size: .; j_call: TRBJ2-1; d_call: .; cdr3_aa: CASSRQTGTLQNNEQFF; cdr3_nt: TGTGCCAGCTCACGACAGACTGGGACGTTACAGAACAATGAGCAGTTCTTC
v_call: TRBV20-1; cdr3_length: 13; clone_size: .; j_call: TRBJ2-7; d_call: .; cdr3_aa: CSALNSNVYEQYF; cdr3_nt: TGCAGTGCCTTAAATTCAAACGTCTACGAGCAGTACTTC
v_call: TRBV4-3; cdr3_length: 13; clone_size: .; j_call: TRBJ2-7; d_call: TRBD2; cdr3_aa: CASSHMGGVEQYF; cdr3_nt: TGCGCCAGCAGCCACATGGGAGGGGTCGAGCAGTACTTC
v_call: TRBV7-9; cdr3_length: 14; clone_size: .; j_call: TRBJ1-1; d_call: .; cdr3_aa: CASSFGSGADEAFF; cdr3_nt: TGTGCCAGCAGCTTCGGCAGCGGAGCAGATGAAGCTTTCTTT
v_call: TRBV27; cdr3_length: 15; clone_size: few; j_call: TRBJ1-2; d_call: TRBD1; cdr3_aa: CASSPRTGGASGYTF; cdr3_nt: TGTGCCAGCAGTCCGAGGACAGGGGGCGCCTCTGGCTACACCTTC
v_call: TRBV12-3/TRBV12-4; cdr3_length: 13; clone_size: .; j_call: TRBJ1-4; d_call: TRBD1; cdr3_aa: CASSGTVGEKLFF; cdr3_nt: TGTGCCAGCAGTGGGACAGTAGGGGAAAAACTGTTTTTT
v_call: TRBV14; cdr3_length: 15; clone_size: .; j_call: TRBJ2-7; d_call: .; cdr3_aa: CASSQDRTGTYEQYF; cdr3_nt: TGTGCCAGCAGCCAAGATCGTACCGGAACCTACGAGCAGTACTTC
v_call: TRBV18; cdr3_length: 14; clone_size: few; j_call: TRBJ1-1; d_call: .; cdr3_aa: CASSPLGEDTEAFF; cdr3_nt: TGTGCCAGCTCACCACTCGGGGAAGACACTGAAGCTTTCTTT
v_call: TRBV6-5; cdr3_length: 16; clone_size: once; j_call: TRBJ2-1; d_call: .; cdr3_aa: CASSYAWDQSYNEQFF; cdr3_nt: TGTGCCAGCAGTTACGCATGGGACCAATCCTACAATGAGCAGTTCTTC
v_call: TRBV19; cdr3_length: 14; clone_size: few; j_call: TRBJ2-1; d_call: .; cdr3_aa: CAGSITGAYNEQFF; cdr3_nt: TGTGCCGGTAGTATAACCGGGGCCTACAATGAGCAATTCTTC
v_call: TRBV7-2; cdr3_length: 14; clone_size: .; j_call: TRBJ2-5; d_call: .; cdr3_aa: CASSSQDLEETQYF; cdr3_nt: TGTGCCAGCAGCTCACAGGACCTCGAGGAGACCCAGTACTTC
v_call: TRBV3-1; cdr3_length: 14; clone_size: .; j_call: TRBJ2-1; d_call: .; cdr3_aa: CASSQVMASNEQFF; cdr3_nt: TGTGCCAGCAGCCAAGTAATGGCCTCGAACGAGCAGTTCTTC